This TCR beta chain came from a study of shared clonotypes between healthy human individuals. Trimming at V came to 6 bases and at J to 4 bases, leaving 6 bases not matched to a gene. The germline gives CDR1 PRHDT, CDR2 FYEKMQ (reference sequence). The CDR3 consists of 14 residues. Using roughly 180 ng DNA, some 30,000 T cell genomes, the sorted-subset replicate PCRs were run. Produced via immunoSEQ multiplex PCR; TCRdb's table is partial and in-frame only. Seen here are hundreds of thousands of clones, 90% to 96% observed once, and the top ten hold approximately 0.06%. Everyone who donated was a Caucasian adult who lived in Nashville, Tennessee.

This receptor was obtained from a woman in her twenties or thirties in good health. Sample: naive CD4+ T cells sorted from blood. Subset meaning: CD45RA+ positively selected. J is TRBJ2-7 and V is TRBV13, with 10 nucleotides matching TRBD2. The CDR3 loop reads CASRSSGRIYEQYF. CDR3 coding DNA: TGTGCCAGCAGGTCTAGCGGGAGAATATACGAGCAGTACTTC.